Below, 25 T cell receptor beta chains from the same sample are listed, as sequenced in a study of T cell responses to AZD1222 COVID-19 vaccine. TCRdb's table, derived via immunoSEQ multiplex PCR, lists solely in-frame clones and lacks some. The repertoire holds some 130,000 clones, with just under 95% as singletons. This sample comprised peripheral blood, obtained 28 days after the second AZD1222 dose. The receptors derive from an adult who received the AZD1222 COVID-19 vaccine.

This clone was detected only once. J is TRBJ1-2 and V is TRBV24-1, with 8 positions matching TRBD1. V lost 2 bases to trimming and J lost 4 bases; unmatched junction nucleotides: 2. The CDR3 is made up of 14 amino acids. Germline V gives CDR1 KGHDR, CDR2 SFDVKD. CDR3 sequence (DNA): TGTGCCACCAGTGATTCAGGGGGCCTCTATGGCTACACCTTC. This gives the protein CATSDSGGLYGYTF.

The CDR3 reads CASRNSTNRGGGYTF. Written as DNA, the CDR3 is TGTGCCAGCAGGAACTCAACAAACAGGGGAGGTGGCTACACCTTC. This rearrangement joins TRBV5-5 to TRBJ1-2; 7 bases map to TRBD1. The V gene's germline CDR1 is SGHKS and CDR2 YYEKEE (reference sequence). V gave up 5 bases and J gave up 7 bases; unmatched junction bases: 14. CDR3 length: 15 amino acids. Variable domain in full (rest from reference TRBV5-5 and TRBJ1-2): DAGVTQSPTHLIKTRGQQVTLRCSPISGHKSVSWYQQVLGQGPQFIFQYYEKEERGRGNFPDRFSARQFPNYSSELNVNALLLGDSALYLCASRNSTNRGGGYTFGSGTRLTVV.

The rearrangement uses TRBV6-4 and TRBJ1-2, with TRBD1 as a possible D gene (6 bases). This CDR3 region has 16 residues. Trimming removed 2 bases at V and 7 bases at J, with 20 bases between. Germline assignment: CDR1 MRHNA and CDR2 SNTAGT. As DNA, the CDR3 is TGTGCCAGCAGTGACATCCACAGGGAAGGAGCCTTTGGCTACACCTTC. Its translation: CASSDIHREGAFGYTF.

The V and J genes are TRBV24-1 and TRBJ2-7, with TRBD1 as a possible D gene (5 bases). V lost 5 bases to trimming and J lost 4 bases, with 11 bases between them. CDR3 size: 13 residues. Per germline, CDR1 KGHDR and CDR2 SFDVKD. The CDR3 nucleotides read TGTGCCACCAGTGCAGGGTCGGCGTACGAGCAGTACTTC. Translation: CATSAGSAYEQYF.

The CDR3 loop is CASSLGRPQETQYF. The CDR3 DNA reads as TGTGCCAGCAGCCTAGGGAGACCGCAAGAGACCCAGTACTTC. The chain carries TRBV4-2 and TRBJ2-5, with D perhaps matching TRBD2 (5 bases). Germline-derived CDR1 and CDR2 are LGHNA and YNFKEQ. Trimming shortened V by 4 bases and J by 2 bases, and 11 bases separated the two germline ends. The CDR3 runs 14 residues.

V usage is TRBV5-1 and J usage is TRBJ2-7, with 10 bases lining up with TRBD2. The CDR3 covers 16 residues. Germline V gives CDR1 SGHRS, CDR2 YFSETQ. V was clipped by 2 bases and J by 0 bases; unmatched bases: 5. The CDR3, as DNA: TGCGCCAGCAGCTTTTCCGCTAGCGGGGGCTCCTACGAGCAGTACTTC. This sequence encodes CASSFSASGGSYEQYF.

This chain joins TRBV29-1 and TRBJ1-3; possible D gene TRBD1, 6 bases. V was shortened by 6 bases and J by 0 bases, with 12 bases between the two germline ends. The germline V gene encodes CDR1 SQVTM and CDR2 ANQGSEA. This CDR3 has 14 residues. The CDR3 region is CSVGGPDSGNTIYF. DNA of the CDR3: TGCAGCGTCGGGGGGCCTGACTCTGGAAACACCATATATTTT.

The genes are TRBV5-1 and TRBJ2-3; 13 bases are a match to TRBD2. The junction had 11 bases not matched to a gene; V was cut back by 5 bases and J by 5 bases. CDR1 and CDR2 from the germline V gene are SGHRS and YFSETQ. The CDR3 spans 17 residues. The CDR3 DNA reads as TGCGCCAGCAGGGTGGGGACTAGCGGGGCCGCCGTAGATACGCAGTATTTT. Translated: CASRVGTSGAAVDTQYF.

This chain uses TRBV7-6 with TRBJ1-1; 9 bases agree with TRBD1. The V and J ends lost 1 base and 1 base, in that order; junction bases with no gene match: 4. The CDR3 loop spans 16 amino acids. CDR1 is SGHVS and CDR2 is FNYEAQ in the germline V gene. The DNA for the CDR3 is TGTGCCAGCAGCTTAGGAGGACAGGGGTGGAACACTGAAGCTTTCTTT. Protein: CASSLGGQGWNTEAFF.

The chain uses TRBV4-1 and TRBJ1-1; possible D gene TRBD1, 5 bases. CDR3 length: 13 amino acids. V dropped 4 bases and J dropped 0 bases, with 6 bases sitting between them. The germline V gene has CDR1 MGHRA and CDR2 YSYEKL. The CDR3 loop reads CASSPTVNTEAFF. CDR3 DNA sequence: TGCGCCAGCAGCCCGACAGTGAACACTGAAGCTTTCTTT.

This clone showed up just a few times. V usage is TRBV25-1 and J usage is TRBJ1-5; weak D call: TRBD1 (5 bases). V lost 4 bases and J 3 bases, leaving 13 bases between the germline ends. The CDR3 has 15 residues. Germline loops: CDR1 MGHDK, CDR2 SYGVNS. The CDR3 coding sequence is TGTGCCAGCAGTGGGTCACAGGATTTCAATCAGCCCCAGCATTTT. This sequence encodes CASSGSQDFNQPQHF.

In its sample, this clone was seen once. The chain joins TRBV5-4 to TRBJ1-1; maybe TRBD1 (5 bases). With 1 base removed from V and 0 bases from J, the gap between germline ends came to 19 bases. The CDR3 length is 18 residues. In germline, CDR1 is SGHNT, CDR2 YYREEE (reference sequence). The CDR3 spells CASSLFTGGSVMNTEAFF. The CDR3 coding sequence is TGTGCCAGCAGCTTGTTTACCGGGGGGTCCGTCATGAACACTGAAGCTTTCTTT.

Comments on this clone: It is likely a read error, because the conserved phenylalanine at the end of the CDR3 is missing. The DNA is omitted, as the CDR3 cannot be located on it reliably, and the CDR3 follows TCRdb's listing. The chain employs TRBV7-3 and TRBJ1-1. The CDR3 comprises 8 residues, both ends counted. The V gene's germline CDR1 is SGHTA and CDR2 FQGTGA. CDR3 amino acids: CASSLSAG.

V gene TRBV28 combines with J gene TRBJ2-5; D may be TRBD1 or TRBD2 (5 bases each). V was trimmed by 2 bases and J by 2 bases, leaving 9 bases between them. This CDR3 is built from 14 residues. Per germline, CDR1 MDHEN and CDR2 SYDVKM. The CDR3 protein is CASSLGGPQETQYF. For the CDR3, the DNA is TGTGCCAGCAGTTTAGGGGGACCTCAAGAGACCCAGTACTTC. The complete variable domain, with remaining parts taken from reference TRBV28 and TRBJ2-5, reads DVKVTQSSRYLVKRTGEKVFLECVQDMDHENMFWYRQDPGLGLRLIYFSYDVKMKEKGDIPEGYSVSREKKERFSLILESASTNQTSMYLCASSLGGPQETQYFGPGTRLLVL.

The genes are TRBV28 and TRBJ1-5; weak D call: TRBD1 (6 bases). Trimming left V 4 bases short and J 1 base short, with 14 bases between. Germline CDR1 reads MDHEN; CDR2 reads SYDVKM. The CDR3 totals 16 residues. CDR3 residues: CASSSFTGLSNQPQHF. In DNA form, the CDR3 reads TGTGCCAGCAGTTCATTTACAGGGTTGAGCAATCAGCCCCAGCATTTT.

In this sample, this clone turned up once. This chain joins TRBV7-9 and TRBJ1-5; TRBD1 might be the D (5 bases). The CDR3 contains 15 residues. CDR1 and CDR2 (germline): SEHNR, FQNEAQ (reference sequence). V was pared by 5 bases and J by 0 bases, with 11 bases between. The DNA for the CDR3 is TGTGCCAGCAGCCCCCCAGGGTCTAGCAATCAGCCCCAGCATTTT. Translation: CASSPPGSSNQPQHF. Based on the CDR3 plus reference TRBV7-9 and TRBJ1-5, the full variable domain is DTGVSQNPRHKITKRGQNVTFRCDPISEHNRLYWYRQTLGQGPEFLTYFQNEAQLEKSRLLSDRFSAERPKGSFSTLEIQRTEQGDSAMYLCASSPPGSSNQPQHFGDGTRLSIL.

Worth noting for this clone: One end of the junction is discordant with germline, which a read error may explain. The chain recombines TRBV30 with TRBJ1-3, with D possibly TRBD1 on 5 matching bases. The CDR3 contains 15 residues. Germline V gene lookup returns CDR1 GTSNPN and CDR2 SVGIG (reference sequence). CDR3 loop: CAWSGTTGWGTTIYF. The CDR3 DNA follows: TGTGCCTGGAGTGGGACAACAGGCTGGGGAACCACCATATATTTT.

The chain carries TRBV4-1 and TRBJ1-5; the D gene is possibly TRBD1 (5 bases). This CDR3 has 13 residues. Germline loops: CDR1 MGHRA, CDR2 YSYEKL. Deletions cut 4 bases from V and 4 bases from J, with 8 bases between. The CDR3 loop reads CASSPRQNQPQHF. DNA for the CDR3: TGCGCCAGCAGCCCACGACAGAATCAGCCCCAGCATTTT.

The V call is TRBV12-3 or TRBV12-4, the J call TRBJ2-7; D gene uncertain. The V and J ends lost 6 bases and 3 bases respectively, with 9 bases between them. The CDR3 is 12 residues long. The CDR3 DNA reads as TGTGCCAGCAGGTTTGACCTCTACGAGCAGTACTTC. Its translation is CASRFDLYEQYF.

This clone came up once. Written as DNA, the CDR3 is TGTGCCAGTAGTATATCTACGAGAGGGACTTACGAGCAGTACTTC. Translated, it gives CASSISTRGTYEQYF. This chain joins TRBV19 and TRBJ2-7; D possibly corresponds to TRBD2 (6 bases). This CDR3 region has 15 residues. Between the trimmed V and J ends, which lost 2 bases and 4 bases, there was a span of 15 bases. Germline V lookup: CDR1 LNHDA, CDR2 SQIVND (reference sequence).

This rearrangement joins TRBV12-3 or TRBV12-4 to TRBJ1-5, with a tentative D call TRBD1 (5 bases). There are 13 residues in the CDR3. V gave up 3 bases and J gave up 5 bases, with 8 bases separating them. CDR3 nucleotides: TGTGCCAGCAGTTTCCAGGGTTATCAGCCCCAGCATTTT. It is translated as CASSFQGYQPQHF.

This sequence joins TRBV23-1 and TRBJ1-6, with 8 bases aligning to TRBD1. TRBV23-1 is an ORF, and what it does is uncertain. This CDR3 has 17 amino acids. The ends lost 8 bases at V and 8 bases at J; junction bases unmatched: 17. CDR3 DNA sequence: TGCGCCAGCGCGACGAACCCCAGGGGGCTTAAGGATTCACCCCTCCACTTT. Protein product: CASATNPRGLKDSPLHF.

V is TRBV30 and J is TRBJ1-3, with D uncertain. Germline V gives CDR1 GTSNPN, CDR2 SVGIG (reference sequence). V dropped 3 bases and J dropped 2 bases, with 5 bases sitting between them. The CDR3 runs to 12 residues. In DNA form, the CDR3 reads TGTGCCTGGAGCCCGGCTGGAAACACCATATATTTT. This codes for CAWSPAGNTIYF. Looking up the rest from reference TRBV30 and TRBJ1-3 gives the full variable domain: SQTIHQWPATLVQPVGSPLSLECTVEGTSNPNLYWYRQAAGRGLQLLFYSVGIGQISSEVPQNLSASRPQDRQFILSSKKLLLSDSGFYLCAWSPAGNTIYFGEGSWLTVV.

The CDR3 reads CASSQGTANTEAFF. The CDR3 coding sequence is TGTGCCAGCAGCCAAGGGACCGCGAACACTGAAGCTTTCTTT. The chain carries TRBV7-2 and TRBJ1-1; possible D gene TRBD1, 5 bases. Germline CDR1 SGHTA, CDR2 FQGNSA. Trimming removed 5 bases at V and 1 base at J, with 11 bases between. The CDR3 has 14 amino acids.

J is TRBJ1-2 and V is TRBV10-3; 8 bases fit TRBD1. Germline CDR1 reads ENHRY; CDR2 reads SYGVKD. The CDR3 loop spans 13 amino acids. V dropped 5 bases and J dropped 7; count of bases not matched to a gene: 6. The CDR3 sequence is CAISNQGAAGYTF. In DNA, the CDR3 is TGTGCCATCAGTAATCAGGGGGCGGCTGGCTACACCTTC.